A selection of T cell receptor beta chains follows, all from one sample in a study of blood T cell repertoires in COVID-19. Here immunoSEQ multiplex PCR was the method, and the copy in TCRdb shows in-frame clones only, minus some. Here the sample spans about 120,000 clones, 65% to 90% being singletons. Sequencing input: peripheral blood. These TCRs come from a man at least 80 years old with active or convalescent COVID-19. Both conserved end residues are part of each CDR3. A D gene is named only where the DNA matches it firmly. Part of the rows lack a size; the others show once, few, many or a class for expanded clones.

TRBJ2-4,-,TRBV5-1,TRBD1,TGCGCCAGCAGCTTGGGTCAATTCGGGACAGCCAACATTCAGTACTTC,CASSLGQFGTANIQYF
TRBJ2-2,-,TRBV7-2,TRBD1,TGTGCCAGCAGCTTAGCCAGGGGGCTGGCCGGGGAGCTGTTTTTT,CASSLARGLAGELFF
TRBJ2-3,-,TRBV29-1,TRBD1,TGCAGCGTTTCTCCGGGACAGGGGAACACAGATACGCAGTATTTT,CSVSPGQGNTDTQYF
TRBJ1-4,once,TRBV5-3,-,TGTGCCAGCAACCCTCCGGGACTAGGCGAAAAACTGTTTTTT,CASNPPGLGEKLFF
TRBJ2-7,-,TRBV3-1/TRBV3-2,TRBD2,TGTGCCAGCACTCCGACCGGGACTAGCGGGGCGGGCGAGCAGTACTTC,CASTPTGTSGAGEQYF
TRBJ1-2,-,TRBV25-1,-,TGTGCCAGCAGTCTGACAGTTAACTATGGCTACACCTTC,CASSLTVNYGYTF
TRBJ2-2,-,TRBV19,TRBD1,TGTGCCAGTAGTACAGGACAGGGTTGGACCGGGGAGCTGTTTTTT,CASSTGQGWTGELFF
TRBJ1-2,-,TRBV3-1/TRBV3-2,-,TGTGCCAGCAGCCTTCAGCGGTACTACACCTTC,CASSLQRYYTF
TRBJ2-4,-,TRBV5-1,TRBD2,TGCGCCAGCAGCTTGGCCACAGCGGGAGGCAACATTCAGTACTTC,CASSLATAGGNIQYF
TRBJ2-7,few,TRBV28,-,TGTGCCAGCAGTTCCAGTCCGCCCTACGAGCAGTACTTC,CASSSSPPYEQYF
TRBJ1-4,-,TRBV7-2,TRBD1,TGTGCCAGCAGCTTAGTCCCAGGGGGAGAAGAAAAACTGTTTTTT,CASSLVPGGEEKLFF
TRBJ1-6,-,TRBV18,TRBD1,TGTGCCAGCTCCGGACAGGGAGTTTTGATTTCACCCCTCCACTTT,CASSGQGVLISPLHF
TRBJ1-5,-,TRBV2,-,TGTGCCAGCACCCAGGCGGGCGGCCAGCCCCAGCATTTT,CASTQAGGQPQHF
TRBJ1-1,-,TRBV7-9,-,TGTGCCAGCAGCTTCGGGGGGCTTAGCACTGAAGCTTTCTTT,CASSFGGLSTEAFF
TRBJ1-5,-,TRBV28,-,TGTGCCAGCAGTTCCGGAGGTTATGGCAATCAGCCCCAGCATTTT,CASSSGGYGNQPQHF
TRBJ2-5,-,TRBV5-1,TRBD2,TGCGCCAGCAGCTTATGGGCGGGAGGCCAAGAGACCCAGTACTTC,CASSLWAGGQETQYF
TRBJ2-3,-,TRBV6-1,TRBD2,TGTGCCAGCAGTGCCGTACTAGCGGGGGGACAAAGCACAGATACGCAGTATTTT,CASSAVLAGGQSTDTQYF